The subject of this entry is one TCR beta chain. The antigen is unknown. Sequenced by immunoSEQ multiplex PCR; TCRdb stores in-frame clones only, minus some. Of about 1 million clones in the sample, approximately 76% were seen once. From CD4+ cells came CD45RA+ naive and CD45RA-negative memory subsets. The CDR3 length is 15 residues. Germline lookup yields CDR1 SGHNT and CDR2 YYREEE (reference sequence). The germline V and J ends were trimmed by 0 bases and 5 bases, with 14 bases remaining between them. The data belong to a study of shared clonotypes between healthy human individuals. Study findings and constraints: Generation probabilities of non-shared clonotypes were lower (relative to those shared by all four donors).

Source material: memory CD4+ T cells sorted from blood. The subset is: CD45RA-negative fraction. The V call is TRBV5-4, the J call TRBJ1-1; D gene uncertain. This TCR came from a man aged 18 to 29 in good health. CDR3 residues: CASSLAGFGRTEAFF. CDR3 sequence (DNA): TGTGCCAGCAGCTTGGCCGGGTTTGGTAGAACTGAAGCTTTCTTT.